The T cell receptor beta chain under discussion was sequenced for a study of glioma-infiltrating T cells (dated by TCRdb to the mid-2010s). For context, the study as a whole: Low-grade gliomas were WHO grade II oligodendrogliomas or astrocytomas, and glioblastomas were WHO grade IV tumors sampled at initial rather than recurrent diagnosis. Each tissue-infiltrating repertoire was compared with the same patient's peripheral blood repertoire to measure divergence between tissue and blood T-cell populations. The study sequenced TCR alpha- and beta-chain repertoires from glioma tissue, from non-neoplastic brain tissue and from matched peripheral blood mononuclear cells. Sequencing coverage of about 4- to 11-fold of 750,000 to 1,000,000 peripheral T cells was targeted for blood libraries. Before surgery, glioma patients were given dexamethasone for six or fewer days. The paired cohort was made up of three low-grade glioma patients, 8 or 9 primary glioblastoma patients and three non-glioma patients who contributed non-neoplastic brain tissue. Study-wide conclusions, independent of this receptor: Group comparisons rested on small numbers: three non-neoplastic, three low-grade glioma and seven or eight glioblastoma patients. VJ-independent divergence between tissue and blood was below expectation in non-neoplastic patients but above expectation in all gliomas, especially low-grade gliomas. Very few CDR3 sequences were shared between tissue and blood, attributed to high CDR3 diversity and limited sampling. Patients with low tissue-blood divergence were marked by a signature set of shared blood CDR3 motifs, and that set was depleted in highly divergent patients.

This clonotype has at least ten counts. Its antigen is unknown. Base-call qualities are not available, and no considerably larger clone is one nucleotide away. V and J lose 4 bases and 5 bases, and a span of 14 bases separates them. The cysteine opens and the phenylalanine closes a CDR3 of 14 amino acids. The kept DNA is CDR3 alone, 42 bases in frame from the first base. CDR1 is given as MNHNS and CDR2 as SASEGT, both from the germline V gene. The iRepertoire nested amplicon-rescue multiplex PCR (arm-PCR) platform was used to amplify TCR alpha and beta CDR3 regions from RNA. The input for one-step reverse transcription and amplification was about 95-400 ng of tissue mRNA or PBMC total RNA. Following bead purification, Illumina adapters were added through a secondary multiplex PCR, and the libraries were then gel-purified between 200 and 400 bp. Libraries carried internal 6-nucleotide barcodes used for demultiplexing. Sequencing of the libraries was done on an Illumina MiSeq using 2x220 or 2x250 nucleotide paired-end reads. In the source study's methods: Paired reads were merged using FLASH 1.2.11 and were aligned to the GRCh37 human genome using BWA-MEM, after which TRA and TRB reads were extracted. For V and J assignment, an IMGT-derived reference of cassette sequences and CDR3 motifs that included pseudogenes was used. Reads were translated in three frames, and productive CDR3s were defined as those with a C...FGXG motif and no stop codons. A clonotype was defined as a unique combination of a V-J cassette pair and a CDR3 amino acid sequence. Reads were filtered by Hamming distance, with the threshold set by the sequence error rate of each sample in mapped regions. TCRdb's own reprocessing of the public reads used fastp at Q25 and MiXCR and kept productive beta chains. Each CDR3 protein gets just one entry, which takes the most common genes and DNA from the rows behind it. The V and J calls reflect TCRdb's pipeline rather than the authors' work. The sample table contains around 350,000 distinct CDR3 sequences; only one count was recorded for around 45% of them. The ten largest make up around 11% of the sample.

Immediately after resection, surgical brain or tumor specimens were cryofrozen in liquid nitrogen, and peripheral blood cells were collected at the same time. The TCR sequence derives from a human donor with low-grade glioma or glioblastoma, undergoing nonglioma brain surgery, or in good health (not recorded which). The chain is encoded by TRBV6-1 joined to TRBJ2-5; the D segment cannot be called with confidence. Sequencing was performed on glioma tissue, nonneoplastic brain tissue, or PBMCs (not recorded which). The encoded CDR3 is CASSVTGPLETQYF. In nucleotide form, the sequence is TGTGCCAGCAGTGTGACCGGGCCTCTGGAGACCCAGTACTTC.